This T cell receptor beta chain originates from a study of T-cell memory formation after mild COVID-19 (dated by TCRdb to the early 2020s). For the study in its entirety: Most TCR sequence clusters were specific to one of the two donors. T-cell clones expanding and contracting after mild COVID-19 in a couple of donors were tracked by longitudinal TCRalpha and TCRbeta repertoire sequencing. The cohort was made up of two young adult volunteers, one female and one male, who were previously healthy. Broader findings and caveats from the paper: The detection of some responding clones in pre-infection memory suggests that pre-existing cross-reactive memory T cells joined the SARS-CoV-2 response. The second-wave clones that peaked on day 37 were not confirmed to be SARS-CoV-2 specific. Only a couple of mild cases were covered in the study, and larger cohorts including severe cases with pre-infection samples were considered necessary. Contracting CD4+ clones were found mainly in CM and EM memory subsets, while CD8+ clones were enriched in EMRA. Clones that contracted from day 15 to 85 showed balanced CD4/CD8 phenotypes, whereas a second wave of clones that expanded from day 15 to 37 leaned towards CD4+.

TCRdb names Illumina NovaSeq 6000 as the instrument used. TCRalpha and TCRbeta cDNA libraries were constructed by 5'RACE with constant-segment primers, with sample barcodes and unique molecular identifiers being introduced. RNA was extracted from every sample with Trizol reagent. Amplification of the libraries took two PCR steps, and the second step added a second sample barcode plus Illumina TruSeq adapters. Sequencing of the libraries was done on an Illumina NovaSeq, producing 2 x 150 bp paired-end reads. On the authors' methods: Reads were demultiplexed and collapsed into UMI-guided consensus sequences with migec v1.2.7. Using mixcr v2.1.11, the UMI consensuses were aligned to TRA and TRB V and J templates and assembled into clonotypes. Clonotypes were classified as expanded or contracted when called significant by both edgeR and NoisET, with noise models trained on biological replicates. For edgeR calls, a false discovery rate-adjusted p below 0.01 and a log2 fold-change threshold of 1 were applied. As an exploratory analysis of dynamics, max-normalized trajectories of the 1000 most abundant clonotypes were examined by PCA with hierarchical clustering. Each responding clone was given a CD4 or CD8 phenotype based on the CD4+ and CD8+ repertoires, which had been sequenced separately. Starting from the raw public reads, TCRdb applied fastp trimming at Q25, assembled clones with MiXCR and retained in-frame beta chains. Merged by CDR3 protein, the rows form single entries marked with the most common genes and DNA. These V and J calls are TCRdb output, not the study's own analysis. In all, the sample holds around 530,000 distinct CDR3 sequences, and roughly a fifth of those were seen once. The ten largest clones represent roughly 9.1% of the sample.

Remarks on this clonotype: No cognate antigen has been identified for it. The input lacks base qualities; no much larger clone sits a single base away.

Ficoll-Paque density gradient centrifugation was the method used to isolate PBMCs. This clonotype originated in an adult woman who had mild COVID-19 (a few samples of this study predate the infection). The sample titles of this study are shuffled in the database, so cell type and time point are left out; the donor was told from shared clones. Sequencing used PBMCs or a T cell subset sorted from them (not recorded which).

For the CDR3, the sequence is CASSLGVGRQETQYF. In nucleotides, the sequence is TGCGCCAGCAGCTTGGGCGTGGGGAGGCAAGAGACCCAGTACTTC. This receptor chain uses TRBV5-1 and TRBJ2-5; TRBD2 is perhaps the D gene, given 6 matching bases. CDR1 SGHRS and CDR2 YFSETQ are derived from the germline V gene. Measured from the cysteine to the phenylalanine, the CDR3 is 15 residues long. Left in the record is the CDR3 DNA by itself, 45 bases read in frame from the first base. At the junction V is shortened by 0 bases and J by 2 bases, with 11 bases in between.